This entry lists 31 T cell receptor beta chains sequenced from one sample in a study of blood T cell repertoires in COVID-19. Sequenced by immunoSEQ multiplex PCR; TCRdb stores in-frame clones only, minus some. The sample includes over 25,000 clones, roughly 85% of them seen just once. Sequencing was performed on peripheral blood. The receptors originated from a human donor in a cohort sampled during active COVID-19.

The chain uses TRBV2 and TRBJ2-7; 7 nucleotides agree with TRBD1. J lost 2 bases, V lost 10 bases, and 8 bases had no gene match. The CDR3 is 13 amino acids. CDR1 is SNHLY and CDR2 is FYNNEI in the germline V gene. The CDR3 sequence: CAIRDSNTYEQYF. CDR3 sequence (DNA): TGTGCCATCCGGGACAGCAATACCTACGAGCAGTACTTC.

The chain employs TRBV10-3 and TRBJ1-2; 10 bases map to TRBD1. Trimming cost V 5 bases and J 6 bases; bases outside gene matches: 9. CDR1 and CDR2 (germline): ENHRY, SYGVKD. CDR3 length: 15 amino acids. The CDR3 loop reads CAISPLGTGDNGYTF. The CDR3 region has the DNA TGTGCCATCAGTCCGCTTGGGACAGGGGATAATGGCTACACCTTC.

This rearrangement joins TRBV25-1 to TRBJ1-3; TRBD1 matches 8 bases. The CDR3 covers 14 residues. Unmatched junction bases numbered 2, after V lost 5 bases and J lost 2 bases. Germline CDR1 reads MGHDK; CDR2 reads SYGVNS. This CDR3 reads CASSLTGAGNTIYF. The CDR3, as DNA: TGTGCCAGCAGTTTGACAGGGGCTGGAAACACCATATATTTT.

The chain is built from TRBV7-2 and TRBJ2-3; 12 bases agree with TRBD2. With V trimmed by 8 bases and J by 3 bases, 9 bases remained unmatched. CDR3 length: 16 residues. Germline CDR1 reads SGHTA; CDR2 reads FQGNSA. The CDR3 DNA is TGTGCCAGCGGCCTTAAACTAGCGGGGGGTACAGATACGCAGTATTTT. Protein product: CASGLKLAGGTDTQYF.

The chain recombines TRBV7-3 with TRBJ2-2; TRBD2 matches at 7 bases. V lost 3 bases to trimming and J lost 6 bases; unmatched junction nucleotides: 1. The CDR3 runs 13 residues. Germline values: CDR1 SGHTA, CDR2 FQGTGA. The CDR3 spells CASSFSGPGELFF. The CDR3 DNA sequence: TGTGCCAGCAGCTTTAGCGGGCCCGGGGAGCTGTTTTTT.

The chain has TRBV19 and TRBJ1-2, with D hard to call. Trimming took 6 bases from V and 2 from J, leaving 10 bases between them. This CDR3 comprises 13 residues. CDR1 and CDR2 (germline): LNHDA, SQIVND (reference sequence). The CDR3 nucleotides are TGTGCCAGTAGGGCCTCGTCCAACTATGGCTACACCTTC. Its translation is CASRASSNYGYTF.

The rearrangement links TRBV2 to TRBJ2-5; 8 positions agree with TRBD1. The CDR3 has 14 residues. Germline-derived CDR1 and CDR2 are SNHLY and FYNNEI. J gave up 4 bases and V 7 bases, and 8 bases lay outside the gene matches. The CDR3 sequence: CASNRQGLGETQYF. CDR3 nucleotides: TGTGCCAGCAATCGACAGGGGTTGGGAGAGACCCAGTACTTC.

This clone was seen at least ten times. The rearrangement uses TRBV6-5 and TRBJ2-5; D is perhaps TRBD1 (6 bases). The germline CDR1 and CDR2 sequences are MNHEY and SVGAGI. The CDR3 is 16 amino acids. Trimming removed 2 bases from V and 1 base from J, with 14 bases in between. The CDR3 sequence is CASSYGRTELQETQYF. The DNA of the CDR3 is TGTGCCAGCAGTTACGGTCGGACAGAACTCCAAGAGACCCAGTACTTC.

The chain has TRBV21-1 and TRBJ1-4. TRBV21-1 is tagged as a pseudogene. The CDR3 is 16 amino acids. The CDR3 sequence: CASSTKEGSSNEKLFF. For the CDR3, the DNA is TGTGCCAGCAGCACCAAGGAGGGGTCTTCTAATGAAAAACTGTTTTTT.

This rearrangement joins TRBV9 to TRBJ1-2; D gene ambiguous. The length of the CDR3 is 11 residues. Germline CDR1 SGDLS, CDR2 YYNGEE. V was clipped by 0 bases and J by 9 bases, with 6 bases between them. The CDR3 loop is CASSVGYSYTF. CDR3 coding DNA: TGTGCCAGCAGCGTAGGGTACAGCTACACCTTC.

The CDR3 is CASRRGYSYNEQFF. The CDR3 DNA reads as TGTGCCAGCAGAAGAGGTTATTCCTACAATGAGCAGTTCTTC. The chain employs TRBV3-1 (or the pseudogene TRBV3-2) and TRBJ2-1; D not resolved. Trimming pared 6 bases from V and 1 base from J, leaving 10 bases between. The CDR3 is 14 amino acids. Per germline, CDR1 LGHDT and CDR2 YNNKEL (reference sequence).

The chain has TRBV28 and TRBJ1-2, with a possible D match to TRBD1 (6 bases). The V gene's germline CDR1 is MDHEN and CDR2 SYDVKM. The CDR3 is made up of 14 amino acids. Trimming stripped 8 bases from V and 4 bases from J, with 17 bases between. In DNA form, the CDR3 reads TGTGCCAGCTCCGAGGGCAGGGGTGCCTATGGCTACACCTTC. Protein: CASSEGRGAYGYTF.

This chain links TRBV4-3 with TRBJ1-2, with 9 bases identical to TRBD1. This CDR3 comprises 15 residues. Germline V gene lookup returns CDR1 LGHNA and CDR2 YSLEER. The V gene end was trimmed by 6 bases and the J gene end by 7 bases; junction bases not matched to a gene: 12. The CDR3 region has the DNA TGCGCCAGCAGGCGGACGGGACAGGGATTTAGTGGCTACACCTTC. As protein: CASRRTGQGFSGYTF.

A few counts support this clone. V and J are TRBV11-3 and TRBJ1-1; TRBD1 matches at 9 bases. V lost 3 bases, J lost 6 bases, and 5 bases stayed unmatched. The CDR3 consists of 14 residues. CDR1 and CDR2 (germline): SGHNT, YENEEA. The CDR3 region has the DNA TGTGCCAGCAGCTTGGGGACAGGGAGTCCTGAAGCTTTCTTT. This translates into CASSLGTGSPEAFF.

The chain has TRBV6-2 or TRBV6-3 and TRBJ2-7; D is perhaps TRBD2 (5 bases). CDR3 length: 13 residues. V was cut by 4 bases and J by 2 bases, with 9 bases left in between. Per germline, CDR1 MNHEY and CDR2 SVGEGT. CDR3 bases: TGTGCCAGCAGTTCGGACTTGGCCTACGAGCAGTACTTC. It yields the protein CASSSDLAYEQYF.

The chain combines TRBV5-4 with TRBJ2-7; possibly TRBD1 for D (6 bases). There are 15 residues in the CDR3. CDR1 is SGHNT, CDR2 YYREEE, per germline (reference sequence). Trimming left V 4 bases short and J 0 bases short, with 14 bases between. The CDR3 sequence: CASSPGTPSSYEQYF. The CDR3 coding sequence is TGTGCCAGCAGCCCCGGGACACCAAGCTCCTACGAGCAGTACTTC.

The chain employs TRBV3-1 (or the pseudogene TRBV3-2) and TRBJ2-5, with 9 positions matching TRBD2. Germline-derived CDR1 and CDR2 are LGHDT and YNNKEL (reference sequence). There are 15 residues in the CDR3. V shed 0 bases, J shed 7 bases, and the junction held 6 bases outside the gene matches. CDR3 in amino acids: CASSQEGLAVRTQYF. The CDR3 nucleotides read TGTGCCAGCAGCCAAGAGGGACTAGCCGTACGGACCCAGTACTTC.

This chain links TRBV27 with TRBJ1-6; no definite D call. This CDR3 is built from 13 residues. Per the germline V gene, CDR1 is MNHEY and CDR2 is SMNVEV (reference sequence). V dropped 5 bases and J dropped 7 bases, with 9 bases sitting between them. The chain's CDR3 is CASSPSGNSPLHF. The CDR3 coding sequence is TGTGCCAGCAGTCCATCGGGGAATTCACCCCTCCACTTT.

CDR3 sequence reads: CASSRDRDNSPLHF. In nucleotides, the CDR3 is TGTGCCAGCTCGCGGGACAGGGACAATTCACCCCTCCACTTT. The V gene is TRBV18, the J gene TRBJ1-6, with TRBD1 matching over 9 bases. V shed 6 bases, J shed 7 bases, and the junction held 4 bases outside the gene matches. There are 14 residues in the CDR3. CDR1 is KGHSH, CDR2 LQKENI, per germline.

In this sample, this clone turned up once. The chain links TRBV27 to TRBJ2-7; a weak D match, TRBD1 (6 bases). CDR1 is MNHEY and CDR2 is SMNVEV in the germline V gene (reference sequence). V lost 4 bases and J 7 bases, leaving 11 bases between the germline ends. CDR3 length: 12 amino acids. DNA for the CDR3: TGTGCCAGCAGTTACACAGGGTTGGAGCAGTACTTC. It translates to CASSYTGLEQYF.

The chain has TRBV28 and TRBJ2-7; 10 bases match TRBD1. The CDR3 contains 15 residues. Trimming cost V 2 bases and J 1 base; bases outside gene matches: 2. Germline assignment: CDR1 MDHEN and CDR2 SYDVKM. CDR3 DNA sequence: TGTGCCAGCAGTTTAGGGACAGGGGTGTCCTACGAGCAGTACTTC. The encoded protein is CASSLGTGVSYEQYF.

The chain is built from TRBV12-3 or TRBV12-4 and TRBJ1-5; D gene uncertain. CDR3 length: 13 residues. V shed 5 bases and J shed 7 bases, with 12 bases lying between them. CDR3 coding DNA: TGTGCCAGCAGTCAGCGGCCGGGGCAGCCCCAGCATTTT. As protein: CASSQRPGQPQHF.

The gene calls are TRBV6-2 or TRBV6-3 and TRBJ1-6, with a weak D call TRBD1 (5 bases). V gave up 2 bases and J gave up 5 bases, with 7 bases separating them. Germline V gives CDR1 MNHEY, CDR2 SVGEGT. The CDR3 contains 14 residues. This chain's CDR3 is CASSYGRDNSPLHF. The CDR3 DNA is TGTGCCAGCAGTTACGGCAGGGATAATTCACCCCTCCACTTT.

The chain carries TRBV7-8 and TRBJ2-1, with 7 bases lining up with TRBD2. Trimming cost V 5 bases and J 5 bases; bases outside gene matches: 9. CDR3 length: 15 residues. Germline V gives CDR1 SGHVS, CDR2 FQNEAQ. The CDR3: CASSLRWGGNNEQFF. DNA for the CDR3: TGTGCCAGCAGCCTTCGGTGGGGGGGGAACAATGAGCAGTTCTTC.

V gene TRBV4-3 combines with J gene TRBJ2-3; 13 positions agree with TRBD2. In germline, CDR1 is LGHNA, CDR2 YSLEER. The CDR3 spans 17 residues. Trimming at V came to 5 bases and at J to 2 bases, leaving 7 bases not matched to a gene. CDR3 loop: CASSSRTSGGYTDTQYF. CDR3 bases: TGCGCCAGCAGCTCTCGGACTAGCGGGGGTTACACAGATACGCAGTATTTT.

V usage is TRBV5-1 and J usage is TRBJ2-2; D is unclear. V was trimmed by 7 bases and J by 6 bases, leaving 19 bases between them. Germline loops: CDR1 SGHRS, CDR2 YFSETQ. There are 15 residues in the CDR3. The CDR3 is CASRSQATYAGELFF. The CDR3 nucleotides are TGCGCCAGCCGATCCCAGGCAACGTACGCCGGGGAGCTGTTTTTT.

The rearrangement uses TRBV28 and TRBJ2-4, with D perhaps matching TRBD1 (5 bases). Trimming removed 3 bases from V and 7 bases from J, with 10 bases in between. Germline values: CDR1 MDHEN, CDR2 SYDVKM. The CDR3 contains 13 residues. CDR3 DNA: TGTGCCAGCAGTTTGCTGGGGCCTAACATTCAGTACTTC. This gives the protein CASSLLGPNIQYF.

The chain is built from TRBV6-6 and TRBJ2-2; no clear D gene. Germline V gene data show CDR1 as MNHNY and CDR2 as SVGAGI (reference sequence). The CDR3 runs 14 residues. V was trimmed by 4 bases and J by 1 base, leaving 7 bases between them. The CDR3 DNA reads as TGTGCCAGCAGTTCCCACATGAACACCGGGGAGCTGTTTTTT. It yields the protein CASSSHMNTGELFF.

This clone was observed once. The chain combines TRBV12-3 or TRBV12-4 with TRBJ1-2, with no clear D. Trimming left V 7 bases short and J 2 bases short, with 11 bases between. The length of the CDR3 is 13 residues. CDR3 bases: TGTGCCAGCACCCACCCGGGAAACTATGGCTACACCTTC. Protein sequence: CASTHPGNYGYTF.

This chain joins TRBV24-1 and TRBJ1-3, with D possibly being TRBD1 (5 bases). The V gene's germline CDR1 is KGHDR and CDR2 SFDVKD. CDR3 length: 14 amino acids. Trimming left V 8 bases short and J 0 bases short, with 10 bases between. The CDR3 bases are TGTGCCACCATGGTGGGGCACTCTGGAAACACCATATATTTT. Translation gives CATMVGHSGNTIYF.

Within the sample, this clone is medium-sized (0.01 to 0.1%). At one end, the junction sequence differs from germline, possibly due to a read error. The rearrangement uses TRBV13 and TRBJ1-1; tentatively, D is TRBD1 (6 bases). The CDR3 is 15 amino acids. Germline V gene data show CDR1 as PRHDT and CDR2 as FYEKMQ (reference sequence). This CDR3 is CASSLISDRDTEAFF. As DNA, the CDR3 is TGTGCCAGCAGCTTAATTTCGGATCGGGACACCGAAGCTTTCTTT.